Listed below are T cell receptor beta chains from one sample, sequenced in a study of early T cells in non-severe SARS-CoV-2 infection. TCRdb redid the calling of the 5' RACE reads with MiXCR, one entry per CDR3 protein. Among about 70,000 distinct CDR3 sequences listed, about 10% were seen once. Input material: whole blood. The receptors were sampled from an adult who was a healthcare worker with PCR-confirmed SARS-CoV-2 infection or an uninfected control (not recorded which). Each CDR3 is given with its conserved first and last residue. The order of the fields is CDR3 DNA, CDR3 protein, J gene, clone size, D gene, V gene. A D gene is named only where the DNA matches it firmly. Clone size is shown for a subset of rows, as once, few, many or a class of expanded clone.

CDR3 DNA: TGTGCCATCAGCACAGGGGATGGGGCCAACGTCCTGACTTTC
CDR3 protein: CAISTGDGANVLTF
J gene: TRBJ2-6
clone size: .
D gene: TRBD1
V gene: TRBV10-3

CDR3 DNA: TGTGCCAGCAGCCCCAGACCTTACACCCTCTCTGGAAACACCATATATTTT
CDR3 protein: CASSPRPYTLSGNTIYF
J gene: TRBJ1-3
clone size: many
D gene: .
V gene: TRBV9

CDR3 DNA: TGTGCCAGCAGCACCCGAGGTGGACAGAATAACTATGGCTACACCTTC
CDR3 protein: CASSTRGGQNNYGYTF
J gene: TRBJ1-2
clone size: few
D gene: .
V gene: TRBV3-1

CDR3 DNA: TGTGCCTGGAGCTACAGTGCTAATGAAAAACTGTTTTTT
CDR3 protein: CAWSYSANEKLFF
J gene: TRBJ1-4
clone size: .
D gene: .
V gene: TRBV30

CDR3 DNA: TGTGCCAGCAGCTTAGGGTCTAGCGGGGAGCGAGATACGCAGTATTTT
CDR3 protein: CASSLGSSGERDTQYF
J gene: TRBJ2-3
clone size: .
D gene: TRBD2
V gene: TRBV11-2

CDR3 DNA: TGTGCCAGCAGCTTGTCCCCGGGGACTAACTACGAGCAGTACTTC
CDR3 protein: CASSLSPGTNYEQYF
J gene: TRBJ2-7
clone size: few
D gene: TRBD2
V gene: TRBV5-6

CDR3 DNA: TGTGCCTGCAGTTACTCGAGGCAGGGAAGTGAAAAACTGTTTTTT
CDR3 protein: CACSYSRQGSEKLFF
J gene: TRBJ1-4
clone size: .
D gene: .
V gene: TRBV6-5

CDR3 DNA: TGTGCCAGTAGGATGACAGGGGAAGGCAATCAGCCCCAGCATTTT
CDR3 protein: CASRMTGEGNQPQHF
J gene: TRBJ1-5
clone size: .
D gene: TRBD1
V gene: TRBV19

CDR3 DNA: TGCAGTGCTTTCGGACAGGCATACGGGGAGCTGTTTTTT
CDR3 protein: CSAFGQAYGELFF
J gene: TRBJ2-2
clone size: .
D gene: TRBD1
V gene: TRBV20-1

CDR3 DNA: TGTGCCAGCAGTCACCGGACAGGGAATTCACCCCTCCACTTT
CDR3 protein: CASSHRTGNSPLHF
J gene: TRBJ1-6
clone size: many
D gene: TRBD1
V gene: TRBV6-4

CDR3 DNA: TGTGCCAGCAGTTACTCAGCAGGGGGATCACCCCTCCACTTT
CDR3 protein: CASSYSAGGSPLHF
J gene: TRBJ1-6
clone size: .
D gene: TRBD1
V gene: TRBV6-5

CDR3 DNA: TGTGCCTGGAGTGTACTAGCGGGGGGGCCAGATACGCAGTATTTT
CDR3 protein: CAWSVLAGGPDTQYF
J gene: TRBJ2-3
clone size: many
D gene: TRBD2
V gene: TRBV30

CDR3 DNA: TGTGCCAGCAGAAACCGGGGCCTCTCTGGGGCCAACGTCCTGACTTTC
CDR3 protein: CASRNRGLSGANVLTF
J gene: TRBJ2-6
clone size: .
D gene: .
V gene: TRBV6-1

CDR3 DNA: TGCGCCAGCAGCCAACCGGGACAGGGCCCTCACAATGAGCAGTTCTTC
CDR3 protein: CASSQPGQGPHNEQFF
J gene: TRBJ2-1
clone size: many
D gene: TRBD1
V gene: TRBV4-3

CDR3 DNA: TGTGCCAGCAGGGGGGACACGGACGACTATGGCTACACCTTC
CDR3 protein: CASRGDTDDYGYTF
J gene: TRBJ1-2
clone size: .
D gene: .
V gene: TRBV2

CDR3 DNA: TGTGCCAGCAGCTTGGGCGGTAGCACAGATACGCAGTATTTT
CDR3 protein: CASSLGGSTDTQYF
J gene: TRBJ2-3
clone size: many
D gene: .
V gene: TRBV5-5

CDR3 DNA: TGTGCCAGCAGTTACAGTCAGGATTCAGGGAACGAGCAGTACTTC
CDR3 protein: CASSYSQDSGNEQYF
J gene: TRBJ2-7
clone size: few
D gene: .
V gene: TRBV6-6

CDR3 DNA: TGTGCCAGCAGCCCAGTCGGCGGGGGGTCCAAAGAGACCCAGTACTTC
CDR3 protein: CASSPVGGGSKETQYF
J gene: TRBJ2-5
clone size: few
D gene: TRBD2
V gene: TRBV7-3

CDR3 DNA: TGTGCCAGCAGTGGACAGGGGGCGAAAGGCTACACCTTC
CDR3 protein: CASSGQGAKGYTF
J gene: TRBJ1-2
clone size: many
D gene: TRBD1
V gene: TRBV12-3/TRBV12-4

CDR3 DNA: TGTGCCAGCACTCCAGGCCCACGGACAGATACGCAGTATTTT
CDR3 protein: CASTPGPRTDTQYF
J gene: TRBJ2-3
clone size: many
D gene: .
V gene: TRBV12-3/TRBV12-4

CDR3 DNA: TGTGCCAGCAACAGACCAACAACTAATGAAAAACTGTTTTTT
CDR3 protein: CASNRPTTNEKLFF
J gene: TRBJ1-4
clone size: many
D gene: .
V gene: TRBV28

CDR3 DNA: TGTGCCAGCAGCTCCAGCGGACAGGGGTCCTACGAGCAGTACTTC
CDR3 protein: CASSSSGQGSYEQYF
J gene: TRBJ2-7
clone size: .
D gene: TRBD1
V gene: TRBV7-8

CDR3 DNA: TGTGCCAGCATCATAATTGGGGCGTCGACAGACTTCAACTATGGCTACACCTTC
CDR3 protein: CASIIIGASTDFNYGYTF
J gene: TRBJ1-2
clone size: .
D gene: .
V gene: TRBV6-1

CDR3 DNA: TGTGCCAGCAGCTTCTTTGCAGGGCGAAGTCAAGAGACCCAGTACTTC
CDR3 protein: CASSFFAGRSQETQYF
J gene: TRBJ2-5
clone size: .
D gene: .
V gene: TRBV5-6

CDR3 DNA: TGCAGTGCTAGAGCAGTAGGGGGGATAAACTATGGCTACACCTTC
CDR3 protein: CSARAVGGINYGYTF
J gene: TRBJ1-2
clone size: many
D gene: .
V gene: TRBV20-1

CDR3 DNA: TGCGCCAGCAGCCCCGAACCGGGACGAGGGAAAGATACGCAGTATTTT
CDR3 protein: CASSPEPGRGKDTQYF
J gene: TRBJ2-3
clone size: .
D gene: .
V gene: TRBV5-1

CDR3 DNA: TGTGCCAGCAGCGGGACTAGCTATGCAGATACGCAGTATTTT
CDR3 protein: CASSGTSYADTQYF
J gene: TRBJ2-3
clone size: few
D gene: TRBD2
V gene: TRBV9

CDR3 DNA: TGTGCCAGCAGCTTGGGGGGACTTACAAACACTGAAGCTTTCTTT
CDR3 protein: CASSLGGLTNTEAFF
J gene: TRBJ1-1
clone size: .
D gene: .
V gene: TRBV5-8

CDR3 DNA: TGTGCCAGCAGCCTTACAGGGTTTGGTGAAAAACTGTTTTTT
CDR3 protein: CASSLTGFGEKLFF
J gene: TRBJ1-4
clone size: many
D gene: .
V gene: TRBV7-9

CDR3 DNA: TGTGCCAGCAGCTTAGATCCGACAGGGACTTCGAACACCGGGGAGCTGTTTTTT
CDR3 protein: CASSLDPTGTSNTGELFF
J gene: TRBJ2-2
clone size: many
D gene: .
V gene: TRBV11-2

CDR3 DNA: TGTGCCAGCAGCCCGAGGGAGCAGCGGGGCTACAATGAGCAGTTCTTC
CDR3 protein: CASSPREQRGYNEQFF
J gene: TRBJ2-1
clone size: .
D gene: TRBD2
V gene: TRBV7-2

CDR3 DNA: TGTGCCATCACTCAAAGCCGGGACAGCGATTCCTACGAGCAGTACTTC
CDR3 protein: CAITQSRDSDSYEQYF
J gene: TRBJ2-7
clone size: .
D gene: TRBD1
V gene: TRBV10-3

CDR3 DNA: TGTGCCAGCAGCTTATCGGCAATTAACTATGGCTACACCTTC
CDR3 protein: CASSLSAINYGYTF
J gene: TRBJ1-2
clone size: few
D gene: .
V gene: TRBV7-8

CDR3 DNA: TGCAGCGTTGCCAGACAGGGGGTAGCAGATACGCAGTATTTT
CDR3 protein: CSVARQGVADTQYF
J gene: TRBJ2-3
clone size: .
D gene: TRBD1
V gene: TRBV29-1

CDR3 DNA: TGTGCCAGCAGTGAACGGGAAGCAACTAATGAAAAACTGTTTTTT
CDR3 protein: CASSEREATNEKLFF
J gene: TRBJ1-4
clone size: many
D gene: .
V gene: TRBV2

CDR3 DNA: TGTGCCAGCAGCCAAGGTCCGGGACTTAGAGCCTACGAGCAGTACTTC
CDR3 protein: CASSQGPGLRAYEQYF
J gene: TRBJ2-7
clone size: few
D gene: .
V gene: TRBV7-9

CDR3 DNA: TGTGCCAGCAGCGTAGGAGGGTCTTCAAGCACAGATACGCAGTATTTT
CDR3 protein: CASSVGGSSSTDTQYF
J gene: TRBJ2-3
clone size: few
D gene: .
V gene: TRBV9